These 12 T cell receptor beta chains originate from one sample sequenced in a study of PD-1 blockade in classical Hodgkin lymphoma. Libraries were prepared by immunoSEQ multiplex PCR; TCRdb keeps only in-frame clonotypes and omits some of them. The sample lists 55,000 to 60,000 clones; 85% to 95% were seen once. Autologous stem cell transplantation was followed by relapse in every patient, and brentuximab vedotin exposure varied. The sample was peripheral blood mononuclear cells (PBMCs), taken before the second cycle of nivolumab. The receptor source for this set is a human donor with classical Hodgkin lymphoma.

This sequence joins TRBV6-6 and TRBJ2-7; D possibly corresponds to TRBD2 (6 bases). CDR1 is MNHNY and CDR2 is SVGAGI in the germline V gene (reference sequence). The CDR3 covers 15 residues. Trimming stripped 5 bases from V and 3 bases from J, with 17 bases between. Here the CDR3 DNA reads TGTGCCAGCAGTCCCGCGGTAGCGGAGCACTACGAGCAGTACTTC. Its translation is CASSPAVAEHYEQYF.

The V gene is TRBV29-1, the J gene TRBJ2-5; D uncertain. The V end lost 7 bases, the J end lost 4 bases, and 10 bases lay between the germline ends. The length of the CDR3 is 11 residues. Germline CDR1 and CDR2: SQVTM and ANQGSEA. In nucleotides, the CDR3 is TGCAGCGCGGGCCCCGGAGAGACCCAGTACTTC. Amino acid sequence: CSAGPGETQYF.

This chain joins TRBV9 and TRBJ2-7; TRBD2 agrees at 7 bases. Looked up from germline, CDR1 is SGDLS and CDR2 is YYNGEE. The CDR3 extends over 15 amino acids. J gave up 3 bases and V 4 bases, and 10 bases lay outside the gene matches. The CDR3 nucleotides are TGTGCCAGCAGCAGCGGGATGCGGGCGGACTACGAGCAGTACTTC. It yields the protein CASSSGMRADYEQYF.

The V and J genes are TRBV10-3 and TRBJ1-5; unclear D gene. The germline V and J ends were trimmed by 7 bases and 1 base, with 8 bases remaining between them. CDR3 size: 13 residues. Per germline, CDR1 ENHRY and CDR2 SYGVKD. Here the CDR3 DNA reads TGTGCCATCAACGACGGGAGCAATCAGCCCCAGCATTTT. It translates to CAINDGSNQPQHF.

V usage is TRBV7-9 and J usage is TRBJ1-2; D gene uncertain. This CDR3 has 14 amino acids. V gave up 1 base and J gave up 4 bases, with 10 bases separating them. CDR1 and CDR2 from the germline V gene are SEHNR and FQNEAQ (reference sequence). The DNA for the CDR3 is TGTGCCAGCAGCTTAGGAGTTAATATCTATGGCTACACCTTC. Its translation is CASSLGVNIYGYTF.

This chain joins TRBV23-1 and TRBJ2-2, with D hard to call. TRBV23-1 is an ORF; its function is uncertain. This CDR3 has 17 residues. Trimming left V 0 bases short and J 2 bases short, with 13 bases between. CDR3 in DNA: TGCGCCAGCAGTCAATCCAGGACCCTTACTAACACCGGGGAGCTGTTTTTT. Protein product: CASSQSRTLTNTGELFF.

The chain links TRBV7-6 to TRBJ2-7; unclear D gene. Germline CDR1 reads SGHVS; CDR2 reads FNYEAQ. This CDR3 is built from 13 residues. Deletions cut 4 bases from V and 7 bases from J, with 14 bases between. CDR3 sequence: CASSSGPPWEQYF. CDR3 DNA sequence: TGTGCCAGCAGCTCCGGGCCTCCCTGGGAGCAGTACTTC.

This sequence joins TRBV14 and TRBJ2-7; D remains ambiguous. The CDR3 has 13 amino acids. CDR1 is SGHDN and CDR2 is FVKESK in the germline V gene. V gave up 0 bases and J gave up 2 bases, with 5 bases separating them. Here the CDR3 reads CASSQEGTYEQYF. CDR3 coding DNA: TGTGCCAGCAGCCAAGAAGGAACCTACGAGCAGTACTTC.

This clone was seen only once. The V call is TRBV28, the J call TRBJ2-1; D remains ambiguous. V was shortened by 2 bases and J by 7 bases, with 3 bases between the two germline ends. CDR1 and CDR2 (germline): MDHEN, SYDVKM. The CDR3 totals 11 residues. CDR3 sequence: CASSLVNEQFF. CDR3 nucleotide sequence: TGTGCCAGCAGTTTAGTGAATGAGCAGTTCTTC.

The V gene is TRBV28, the J gene TRBJ1-1; D is unresolved. V was cut by 1 base and J by 9 bases, with 12 bases left in between. The CDR3 has 13 amino acids. Germline assignment: CDR1 MDHEN and CDR2 SYDVKM. DNA of the CDR3: TGTGCCAGCAGTTTATCGGGCCCCGTGCAAGCTTTCTTT. It specifies CASSLSGPVQAFF. Looking up the rest from reference TRBV28 and TRBJ1-1 gives the full variable domain: DVKVTQSSRYLVKRTGEKVFLECVQDMDHENMFWYRQDPGLGLRLIYFSYDVKMKEKGDIPEGYSVSREKKERFSLILESASTNQTSMYLCASSLSGPVQAFFGQGTRLTVV.

V gene TRBV18 combines with J gene TRBJ2-3; D remains unclear. CDR1 and CDR2 (germline): KGHSH, LQKENI. Trimming removed 2 bases from V and 0 bases from J, with 9 bases in between. This CDR3 region has 15 residues. In DNA, the CDR3 is TGTGCCAGCTCACCATTGGGCATAAGCACAGATACGCAGTATTTT. It is translated as CASSPLGISTDTQYF. Based on the CDR3 plus reference TRBV18 and TRBJ2-3, the full variable domain is NAGVMQNPRHLVRRRGQEARLRCSPMKGHSHVYWYRQLPEEGLKFMVYLQKENIIDESGMPKERFSAEFPKEGPSILRIQQVVRGDSAAYFCASSPLGISTDTQYFGPGTRLTVL.

The chain uses TRBV27 and TRBJ2-7, with D uncertain. Per germline, CDR1 MNHEY and CDR2 SMNVEV (reference sequence). V was trimmed by 2 bases and J by 2 bases, leaving 7 bases between them. CDR3 length equals 13 residues. The CDR3 DNA reads TGTGCCAGCAGTTTAGGACGGACCTACGAGCAGTACTTC. It encodes CASSLGRTYEQYF.